These T cell receptor beta chains were read from a single sample in a study of blood T cells in healthy people across ages. Each CDR3 protein is one row after TCRdb ran MiXCR on the 5' RACE reads. The table has around 780,000 distinct CDR3 sequences, approximately 60% seen once. Specimen: blood. These receptors originate from a man between 40 and 49 years old in good health. Both conserved end residues are part of each CDR3. Each record gives: V gene, clone size, J gene, D gene, CDR3 DNA, CDR3 protein. A D gene is named only where the DNA matches it firmly. Clone size appears in some rows only: once, few, many, or a class for an expanded clone.

TRBV29-1	NA	TRBJ1-2	NA	TGCAGCGGGGTCGACAGTAACTATGGCTACACCTTC	CSGVDSNYGYTF
TRBV4-2	few	TRBJ2-7	NA	TGTGCCAGCAGCCTAGAAGAAGGGTTAGCGTCCTACGAGCAGTACTTC	CASSLEEGLASYEQYF
TRBV5-1	few	TRBJ1-4	TRBD1	TGCGCCAGCAGCTCCGGACAGGGGGGCCCTAATGAAAAACTGTTTTTT	CASSSGQGGPNEKLFF
TRBV28	NA	TRBJ2-3	TRBD2	TGTGCCAGCACGGGGGGGGGTAGCCCCACAGATACGCAGTATTTT	CASTGGGSPTDTQYF
TRBV25-1	NA	TRBJ2-7	NA	TGTGCCAGCAGTGGTCCGTACAGACAGGTCGTCTCCTACGAGCAGTACTTC	CASSGPYRQVVSYEQYF
TRBV7-2	NA	TRBJ2-5	NA	TGTGCCAGCAGCTTAGGTAACGGCTACCAAGAGACCCAGTACTTC	CASSLGNGYQETQYF
TRBV9	NA	TRBJ2-7	NA	TGTGCCAGCAGCGGATCCCCCGTGGCCGAGCAGTACTTC	CASSGSPVAEQYF
TRBV28	NA	TRBJ1-1	NA	TGTGCCAGCAGGCCCACAACGAACACTGAAGCTTTCTTT	CASRPTTNTEAFF
TRBV28	NA	TRBJ2-7	NA	TGTGCCAGCACAGTCGGGGGACAGACCGTAAGCTCCTACGAGCAGTACTTC	CASTVGGQTVSSYEQYF
TRBV3-1	NA	TRBJ1-6	NA	TGTGCCAGCAGCTTAAGGACAGTCAATAATTCACCCCTCCACTTT	CASSLRTVNNSPLHF
TRBV10-3	few	TRBJ2-3	TRBD2	TGTGCCATCCGGGACGGGCGGGGGAGCACAGATACGCAGTATTTT	CAIRDGRGSTDTQYF
TRBV21-1	once	TRBJ2-7	NA	TGTGCCAGCAGCAAAAGACAGGAAGGGGGCGAGCAGTACTTC	CASSKRQEGGEQYF
TRBV27	NA	TRBJ2-6	TRBD1	TGTGCCAGCAGTGCCCATGGACAGGGTGCCCGGGGGGCCAACGTCCTGACTTTC	CASSAHGQGARGANVLTF
TRBV7-3	NA	TRBJ2-3	NA	TGTGCCAGCAGCTTCCCACGTAGTGGGCAGGGAATGACAGATACGCAGTATTTT	CASSFPRSGQGMTDTQYF
TRBV12-3/TRBV12-4	NA	TRBJ2-7	TRBD1	TGTGCCAGCAGACCCGACCTACAGGGGGCCTACGAGCAGTACTTC	CASRPDLQGAYEQYF
TRBV28	NA	TRBJ2-7	NA	TGTGCCGGCACATTCCCAAGCCGACAATCCGACCGTCGCGGGCAGGGTAGTTCCAACGAGCAGTACTTC	CAGTFPSRQSDRRGQGSSNEQYF
TRBV29-1	NA	TRBJ2-1	NA	TGCAGCGTTGATTGGGGACGAGCGCACTACTATGAGCAGTTCTTC	CSVDWGRAHYYEQFF
TRBV29-1	many	TRBJ2-6	NA	TGCAGCGTTTCAGGGGTTGGGGCCAACGTCCTGACTTTC	CSVSGVGANVLTF
TRBV6-5	few	TRBJ2-1	NA	TGTGCCAGCAGCAATTCCATTCATGAGCAGTTCTTC	CASSNSIHEQFF
TRBV7-2	few	TRBJ2-1	NA	TGTGCCAGCAGCTTCAGGCAGGGCGCGGTGAATGAGCAGTTCTTC	CASSFRQGAVNEQFF
TRBV6-5	NA	TRBJ1-2	NA	TGTGCCAGCAGTTACTCCTCTTGGGCAGGGCGCGTCGATGGCTACACCTTC	CASSYSSWAGRVDGYTF
TRBV4-2	many	TRBJ1-2	TRBD1	TGTGCCAGCAGCCAAGATCGGTTAGGCAGGGGGTTCGATCCCTATGGCTACACCTTC	CASSQDRLGRGFDPYGYTF
TRBV5-1	NA	TRBJ2-7	NA	TGCGCCAGCAGCCATGGACAGTCCTCCTACGAGCAGTACTTC	CASSHGQSSYEQYF
TRBV14	NA	TRBJ2-1	TRBD2	TGTGCCAGCAGCCTACTAGCGGGAGTCGACAATGAGCAGTTCTTC	CASSLLAGVDNEQFF
TRBV7-2	NA	TRBJ2-3	TRBD2	TGTGCCAGCAGCTGGGGGGGTAGCACAGATACGCAGTATTTT	CASSWGGSTDTQYF
TRBV7-2	NA	TRBJ2-1	TRBD2	TGTGCCAGCAGCTCCATAGCGGGGGGGTTGGTCAATGAGCAGTTCTTC	CASSSIAGGLVNEQFF
TRBV6-5	few	TRBJ1-2	TRBD1	TGTGCCAGCAGTTATCAGGGGGAAGACTATGGCTACACCTTC	CASSYQGEDYGYTF
TRBV27	once	TRBJ1-5	NA	TGTGCCAGCCTAATACTAAATCAGCCCCAGCATTTT	CASLILNQPQHF
TRBV5-6	NA	TRBJ1-5	NA	TGTGCCAGCAGCCTCCAGACAGGACGAGTAGGCAATCAGCCCCAGCATTTT	CASSLQTGRVGNQPQHF
TRBV20-1	NA	TRBJ1-5	NA	TGCAGTGCTACGGGGGGGGCAATCATGAGGAATCAGCCCCAGCATTTT	CSATGGAIMRNQPQHF
TRBV5-5	NA	TRBJ2-1	TRBD2	TGTGCCAGCATCGGGCTAGCGGGAAGGAATGAGCAGTTCTTC	CASIGLAGRNEQFF
TRBV14	NA	TRBJ2-5	NA	TGTGCCAGCAGCCAAGAAGGCAGATCACAGGGACAAGAGACCCAGTACTTC	CASSQEGRSQGQETQYF
TRBV24-1	NA	TRBJ2-5	NA	TGTGCCACCGCCGGTCGGGCCCAAGAGACCCAGTACTTC	CATAGRAQETQYF
TRBV10-3	NA	TRBJ2-7	NA	TGTGCCATCAGATCGGACAGACTTTACGAGCAGTACTTC	CAIRSDRLYEQYF
TRBV9	NA	TRBJ2-1	NA	TGTGCCAGCCGACCCCTCGGGGGGCCCAACCCGGGCTCCTACAATGAGCAGTTCTTC	CASRPLGGPNPGSYNEQFF
TRBV6-1	few	TRBJ2-5	NA	TGTGCCAGCAGTGAAGCGGGAGGCGGGGTGCAAGAGACCCAGTACTTC	CASSEAGGGVQETQYF
TRBV25-1	NA	TRBJ1-2	NA	TGTGCCAGCAGAGCGGACACTGGTTCGGGCTACACCTTC	CASRADTGSGYTF